The 18 T cell receptor beta chains below come from one sample, sequenced in a study of blood T cell repertoires in COVID-19. Sequencing used immunoSEQ multiplex PCR; TCRdb keeps in-frame clones, though not all of them. The sample lists some 200,000 clones, about nine tenths occurring once. Sequences were obtained from peripheral blood. These receptors were collected from a man in his forties or fifties with acute or convalescent COVID-19.

This clone was seen only once. This chain uses TRBV14 with TRBJ2-7; TRBD2 matches 8 bases. V lost 8 bases, J lost 7 bases, and 10 bases stayed unmatched. The germline V gene has CDR1 SGHDN and CDR2 FVKESK. This CDR3 is 13 amino acids long. CDR3 nucleotide sequence: TGTGCCAGCTCCTCGGGGGGGGCGCGAGAGCAGTACTTC. It codes for CASSSGGAREQYF.

As DNA, the CDR3 is TGTGCCAGCAGCCAACAGGGGGCTAGGAATCAGCCCCAGCATTTT. This codes for CASSQQGARNQPQHF. The chain couples TRBV5-6 to TRBJ1-5, with TRBD1 identical over 9 bases. Trimming removed 4 bases from V and 4 bases from J; junction bases left unmatched: 6. There are 15 residues in the CDR3. Germline V gene data show CDR1 as SGHDT and CDR2 as YYEEEE.

This chain joins TRBV18 and TRBJ1-1; weak D call: TRBD1 (6 bases). V was clipped by 3 bases and J by 7 bases, with 18 bases between them. Germline V CDR1 and CDR2: KGHSH, LQKENI. This CDR3 is built from 15 residues. The DNA of the CDR3 is TGTGCCAGCTCACCCATGGACATAGGGGGTGGTGAAGCTTTCTTT. The encoded protein is CASSPMDIGGGEAFF.

The chain has TRBV19 and TRBJ1-1; 9 bases line up with TRBD1. The CDR3 is 17 residues long. Unmatched junction bases numbered 7, after V lost 2 bases and J lost 0 bases. Germline V gene lookup returns CDR1 LNHDA and CDR2 SQIVND (reference sequence). The CDR3, as DNA: TGTGCCAGTAGTATATGGGGGACAGGGACCATGAACACTGAAGCTTTCTTT. Translated, it gives CASSIWGTGTMNTEAFF.

The V call is TRBV27, the J call TRBJ2-2, with 7 bases lining up with TRBD2. This CDR3 has 17 amino acids. The V segment lost 5 bases and the J segment 4 bases; nucleotides outside the gene matches: 13. The V gene's germline CDR1 is MNHEY and CDR2 SMNVEV (reference sequence). The CDR3 sequence is CASSPPGRWGGTGELFF. CDR3 bases: TGTGCCAGCAGTCCCCCGGGGCGGTGGGGGGGCACCGGGGAGCTGTTTTTT.

The genes are TRBV7-2 and TRBJ1-2, with 7 positions matching TRBD1. The CDR3 runs 13 residues. The junction had 5 bases not matched to a gene; V was cut back by 5 bases and J by 5 bases. Per the germline V gene, CDR1 is SGHTA and CDR2 is FQGNSA. The DNA for the CDR3 is TGTGCCAGCAGCCCGGACAGGCCTTATGGCTACACCTTC. Translation: CASSPDRPYGYTF.

DNA for the CDR3: TGCAGCGTTGACCGGGGGGGCTACACCTTC. Translating gives CSVDRGGYTF. This chain connects TRBV29-1 to TRBJ1-2, with a weak D call TRBD1 (5 bases). The CDR3 consists of 10 residues. V was clipped by 3 bases and J by 8 bases, with 7 bases between them. The germline V gene encodes CDR1 SQVTM and CDR2 ANQGSEA.

This chain links TRBV9 with TRBJ2-3, with D unclear. Germline V gene data show CDR1 as SGDLS and CDR2 as YYNGEE. Trimming removed 0 bases at V and 2 bases at J, with 7 bases between. There are 14 residues in the CDR3. The CDR3: CASSVGGVTDTQYF. The DNA for the CDR3 is TGTGCCAGCAGCGTAGGAGGAGTCACAGATACGCAGTATTTT.

A single count supports this clone. The chain carries TRBV6-1 and TRBJ1-5, with D possibly TRBD1 on 5 matching bases. The germline gives CDR1 MNHNS, CDR2 SASEGT. The CDR3 covers 14 residues. The V end lost 1 base, the J end lost 5 bases, and 9 bases lay between the germline ends. In DNA, the CDR3 is TGTGCCAGCAGTGAAGGTCAGGGCTATCAGCCCCAGCATTTT. Its translation is CASSEGQGYQPQHF.

The chain couples TRBV19 to TRBJ2-3; no firm D call. The ends were cut back, 3 bases at V and 0 bases at J, with 10 bases in the middle. Per germline, CDR1 LNHDA and CDR2 SQIVND (reference sequence). The CDR3 length is 15 residues. CDR3 nucleotide sequence: TGTGCCAGTAGTATGAACAGTTATAGCACAGATACGCAGTATTTT. Amino acid sequence: CASSMNSYSTDTQYF.

The chain carries TRBV15 and TRBJ1-4; 9 bases align to TRBD1. This CDR3 comprises 17 residues. Germline V CDR1 and CDR2: LNHNV, YYDKDF (reference sequence). V dropped 3 bases and J dropped 8; count of bases not matched to a gene: 13. The CDR3 DNA follows: TGTGCCACCAGCAGCTCTCCCCGGGGGACAGGGAAAGAAAAACTGTTTTTT. Amino acids: CATSSSPRGTGKEKLFF.

This sequence joins TRBV7-9 and TRBJ2-7; 7 nucleotides line up with TRBD2. V lost 5 bases, J lost 7 bases, and 5 bases stayed unmatched. There are 12 residues in the CDR3. Germline CDR1 SEHNR, CDR2 FQNEAQ (reference sequence). In DNA, the CDR3 is TGTGCCAGCAGCCCGACTAGCTATGAGCAGTACTTC. Encoded protein: CASSPTSYEQYF.

The chain joins TRBV4-2 to TRBJ2-7, with D possibly being TRBD1 (6 bases). Trimming left V 4 bases short and J 4 bases short, with 8 bases between. Germline CDR1 LGHNA, CDR2 YNFKEQ. This CDR3 has 12 residues. The CDR3 DNA reads as TGTGCCAGCAGCCGGGGACAATACGAGCAGTACTTC. Its protein product is CASSRGQYEQYF.

The rearrangement uses TRBV11-2 and TRBJ2-5, with 11 bases fitting TRBD1. The V segment lost 5 bases and the J segment 5 bases; nucleotides outside the gene matches: 7. CDR3 length: 15 residues. In germline, CDR1 is SGHAT, CDR2 FQNNGV. CDR3 loop: CASSQGQGAGETQYF. DNA for the CDR3: TGTGCCAGCAGCCAAGGACAGGGGGCTGGGGAGACCCAGTACTTC. The full variable domain, in which reference TRBV11-2 and TRBJ2-5 provide the parts outside the CDR3, is EAGVAQSPRYKIIEKRQSVAFWCNPISGHATLYWYQQILGQGPKLLIQFQNNGVVDDSQLPKDRFSAERLKGVDSTLKIQPAKLEDSAVYLCASSQGQGAGETQYFGPGTRLLVL.

The rearrangement links TRBV19 to TRBJ1-1; 8 nucleotides align to TRBD1. CDR1 is LNHDA, CDR2 SQIVND, per germline (reference sequence). V was pared by 9 bases and J by 0 bases, with 6 bases of the junction left unmatched. This CDR3 is built from 14 residues. The DNA of the CDR3 is TGTGCCAGCAACAGGGGGAAGATGAACACTGAAGCTTTCTTT. Protein: CASNRGKMNTEAFF.

V is TRBV5-3 and J is TRBJ1-5; D remains ambiguous. TRBV5-3 is recorded as an ORF, its role being uncertain. V was clipped by 0 bases and J by 0 bases, with 7 bases between them. This CDR3 is 15 amino acids long. CDR3 residues: CARSLEPVSNQPQHF. CDR3 in DNA: TGTGCCAGAAGCTTGGAGCCGGTTAGCAATCAGCCCCAGCATTTT.

V usage is TRBV5-1 and J usage is TRBJ1-4, with 8 nucleotides matching TRBD1. The CDR3 is 18 residues long. The V and J ends lost 3 bases and 8 bases, in that order; junction bases with no gene match: 18. CDR1 and CDR2 (germline): SGHRS, YFSETQ. The CDR3 DNA follows: TGCGCCAGCAGCTCGGGGACGGGACAGGCCCTTCGGGAGGAAAAACTGTTTTTT. It translates to CASSSGTGQALREEKLFF.

The rearrangement joins TRBV7-9 to TRBJ1-4; tentative D call: TRBD1 (5 bases). This CDR3 region has 13 residues. Trimming pared 4 bases from V and 8 bases from J, leaving 11 bases between. Germline-derived CDR1 and CDR2 are SEHNR and FQNEAQ (reference sequence). The CDR3 DNA is TGTGCCAGCAGCTCAGACAGACCCGAAAAACTGTTTTTT. It encodes CASSSDRPEKLFF.